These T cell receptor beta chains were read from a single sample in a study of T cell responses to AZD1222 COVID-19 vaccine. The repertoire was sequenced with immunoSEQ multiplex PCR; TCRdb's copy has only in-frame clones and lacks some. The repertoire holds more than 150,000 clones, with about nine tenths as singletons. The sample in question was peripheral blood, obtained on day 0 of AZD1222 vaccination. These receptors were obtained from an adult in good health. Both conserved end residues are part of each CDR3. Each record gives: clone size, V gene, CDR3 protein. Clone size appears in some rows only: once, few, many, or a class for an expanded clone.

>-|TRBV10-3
CAISPGRNSNTEAFF
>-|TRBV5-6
CASSQGQLFFGYTF
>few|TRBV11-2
CASSPQQGPYGYTF
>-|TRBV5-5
CASSLGGEVTLHF
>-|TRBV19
CASSIAEGYYEQYF
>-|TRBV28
CASSLGLNEKLFF
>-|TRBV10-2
CASREGLINQPQHF
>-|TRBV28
CASSFAGTLSYEQYF
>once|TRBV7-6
CASSPYPGTGADTQYF
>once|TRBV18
CASSPARVELKGNTEAFF
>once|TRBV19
CASSIFEGELFF
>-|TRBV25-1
CASSGRQGNQPQHF
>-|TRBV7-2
CASSVEDRGSYGYTF
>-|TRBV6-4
CASSDGLAGADTQYF
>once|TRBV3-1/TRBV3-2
CASSLTKQQNIQYF
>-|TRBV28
CASSLWDTKRYEQYF
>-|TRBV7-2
CASSLEAGAPHEQYF
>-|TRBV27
CASSLLSGVNAEETQYF